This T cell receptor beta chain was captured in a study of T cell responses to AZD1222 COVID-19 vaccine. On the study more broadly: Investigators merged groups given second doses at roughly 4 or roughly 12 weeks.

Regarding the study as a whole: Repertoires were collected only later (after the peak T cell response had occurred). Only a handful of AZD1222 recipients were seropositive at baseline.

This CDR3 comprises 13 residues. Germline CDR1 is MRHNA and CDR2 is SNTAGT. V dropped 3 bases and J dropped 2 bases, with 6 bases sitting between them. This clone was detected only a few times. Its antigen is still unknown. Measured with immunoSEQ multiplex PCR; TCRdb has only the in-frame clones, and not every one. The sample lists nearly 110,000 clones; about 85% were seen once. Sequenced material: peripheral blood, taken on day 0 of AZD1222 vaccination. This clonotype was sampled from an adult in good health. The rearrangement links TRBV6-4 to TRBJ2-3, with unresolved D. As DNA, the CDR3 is TGTGCCAGCAGTGAGTCTTCCACAGATACGCAGTATTTT. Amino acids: CASSESSTDTQYF.